This TCR beta chain was obtained from a study of response to subunit inactivated influenza vaccine. TCRdb recomputed calls from the RT-PCR reads with MiXCR, one row per CDR3 protein. Found here are hundreds of thousands of distinct CDR3 sequences, approximately 15% of them singletons; the top ten hold 6% to 7%. The V and J ends lost 7 bases and 2 bases respectively, with 2 bases between them. The CDR3 loop spans 11 amino acids. Germline CDR1 ENHRY, CDR2 SYGVKD. As to this clonotype: Its antigen is currently unknown.

The study's findings and limits: Few additional T cells are recruited per seasonal influenza vaccination, authors suggested.

The sample was PBMCs from blood, taken 14 to 15 days before vaccination. The source is a man aged 50 or older who received an inactivated influenza vaccine. This chain links TRBV10-3 with TRBJ2-2, with D unclear. The CDR3 protein is CAITNTGELFF. The CDR3, as DNA: TGTGCCATCACAAACACCGGGGAGCTGTTTTTT.